This T cell receptor beta chain originates from a study of CD8 T cells in ankylosing spondylitis (dated by TCRdb to 2015 to 2018). Regarding the complete study: The study set out to find disease-linked TCR variants by profiling T cell receptor beta repertoires in ankylosing spondylitis patients and healthy donors. In total, the full study cohort was made up of 110 or so healthy donors and more than 20 ankylosing spondylitis patients. Peripheral blood samples were taken, and synovial fluid was additionally collected from ankylosing spondylitis patients. What the authors observed across the whole study: Some TCR beta motif variants had previously been reported in synovial fluid and blood of reactive arthritis patients, which suggested common disease-initiation mechanisms. The disease-linked clones were reported to be significantly enriched in matched synovial fluid samples from ankylosing spondylitis patients. Blood from ankylosing spondylitis patients appeared to be characterized by a TCR beta motif composed of about eight highly homologous amino acid variants. In peripheral blood, the disease-linked clones were found at relatively low frequencies and had a CD8+ phenotype.

The sample holds a few counts of this clonotype. It has no known antigen specificity. No much larger clone is present one base from it, and per-base qualities are unavailable. The instrument was an Illumina HiSeq 2500. TCR beta libraries were prepared by quantitative 5'-RACE with molecular barcodes. The authors processed their data as follows. Disease-linked TCR variants were identified with a new computational method built on a probabilistic model of VDJ rearrangement. The public sequencing data were trimmed at Q25 with fastp and processed into clonotypes with MiXCR by TCRdb, which kept only in-frame beta chains. Every entry covers one CDR3 protein and lists the most common genes and DNA from its rows. These V and J calls derive from TCRdb rather than the authors' analysis. Here the sample has about 200,000 distinct CDR3 sequences; around 13% occur a single time. The top ten clonotypes cover 15% to 20% of the sample.

A distance of 10 bases separates the germline ends of V and J, which lose 1 base and 4 bases respectively. Spanning cysteine to phenylalanine, the CDR3 consists of 14 amino acids. The DNA shown is the 42-base CDR3, in frame from base 1. Based on the germline V gene (reference sequence), the CDR1 and CDR2 sequences are SEHNR and FQNEAQ. Material for sequencing was blood, either unsorted or a sorted T cell fraction (not recorded which). The V gene is TRBV7-9 and the J gene is TRBJ1-1; the D gene is possibly TRBD1, with 6 bases matching. The receptor's source is a male donor with ankylosing spondylitis or in good health (not recorded which). The sequence in DNA is TGTGCCAGCAGCTTAGACAGGGAGACCACTGAAGCTTTCTTT. This codes for CASSLDRETTEAFF.